Each of the 9 T cell receptor beta chains below was sequenced from the same sample in a study of Graves' ophthalmopathy and Graves' hyperthyroidism. The sequenced template was RNA, covering the TCR beta CDR3 region. RT-PCR was first run with HTBI primers, then multiplex PCR in a second round. TCRdb re-analysed the multiplex PCR reads in MiXCR, keeping a single row per CDR3 protein. The data show about 740,000 distinct CDR3 sequences, 40% seen once. The specimen sequenced was peripheral blood. Every receptor here comes from an adult man with Graves' ophthalmopathy.

V usage is TRBV10-3 and J usage is TRBJ2-7; D ambiguous. The germline V and J ends were trimmed by 10 bases and 0 bases, with 22 bases remaining between them. CDR3 length: 16 residues. Germline values: CDR1 ENHRY, CDR2 SYGVKD. The CDR3 DNA is TGTGCCAGCAGCCAAGTTCGCCGGGCCAGCTCCTACGAGCAGTACTTC. Protein product: CASSQVRRASSYEQYF.

V and J are TRBV7-2 and TRBJ1-3, with D uncertain. The V gene's germline CDR1 is SGHTA and CDR2 FQGNSA. There are 15 residues in the CDR3. Trimming stripped 3 bases from V and 0 bases from J, with 9 bases between. The CDR3 nucleotides read TGTGCCAGCAGCTTCCCGCCGAGCTCTGGAAACACCATATATTTT. Its translation: CASSFPPSSGNTIYF.

On this clonotype itself: The junction and the germline gene differ at one end; a read error may be behind it. This rearrangement joins TRBV25-1 to TRBJ1-1, with 8 nucleotides matching TRBD1. CDR3 length: 16 residues. The germline V gene encodes CDR1 MGHDK and CDR2 SYGVNS. The CDR3 bases are TGTGCCAGTAGACGGAGGCAGGGGGCCGCGAACACTGAAGGTTTCTTT. Translated, it gives CASRRRQGAANTEGFF.

V and J are TRBV12-3 or TRBV12-4 and TRBJ2-6; D may be TRBD1 or TRBD2 (5 bases each). Trimming pared 6 bases from V and 15 bases from J, leaving 18 bases between. The CDR3 covers 13 residues. CDR3 region: CASRSRGPLTLTF. CDR3 bases: TGTGCCAGCAGATCAAGGGGACCGCTAACCCTGACTTTC.

There are many counts of this clonotype. V usage is TRBV9 and J usage is TRBJ1-5; the D is unclear. V was trimmed by 0 bases and J by 2 bases, leaving 6 bases between them. Per the germline V gene, CDR1 is SGDLS and CDR2 is YYNGEE. The CDR3 has 14 amino acids. CDR3 nucleotides: TGTGCCAGCAGCGTAGACGGGGGCAATCAGCCCCAGCATTTT. Residues: CASSVDGGNQPQHF.

The chain carries TRBV7-6 and TRBJ2-7; 9 positions agree with TRBD2. V lost 6 bases to trimming and J lost 2 bases; unmatched junction nucleotides: 8. CDR3 length: 15 amino acids. Germline loops: CDR1 SGHVS, CDR2 FNYEAQ. The CDR3: CASSPIAGETYEQYF. The CDR3 region has the DNA TGTGCCAGCAGTCCTATAGCGGGAGAGACCTACGAGCAGTACTTC.

This clonotype showed up just a few times. This chain connects TRBV11-2 to TRBJ2-6; D ambiguous. The CDR3 sequence is 15 residues long. The V end was cut by 2 bases, the J end by 0 bases, with 5 bases between. CDR1 is SGHAT, CDR2 FQNNGV, per germline. DNA for the CDR3: TGTGCCAGCAGCTTAAACCCCTCTGGGGCCAACGTCCTGACTTTC. Translating it yields CASSLNPSGANVLTF.

Note on this clonotype: At one of its ends the junction is not consistent with the germline gene, which may arise from a read error. J is TRBJ1-3 and V is TRBV10-3; D unclear. Per germline, CDR1 ENHRY and CDR2 SYGVKD. The CDR3 has 14 residues. CDR3 DNA sequence: TGTGCCAGCAGTTACGGAGGGCGAGGAAACACCATATATTTT. It encodes CASSYGGRGNTIYF.

This clonotype appeared a few times. The chain employs TRBV19 and TRBJ1-1, with a possible D match to TRBD1 (6 bases). CDR1 and CDR2 from the germline V gene are LNHDA and SQIVND (reference sequence). Trimming took 7 bases from V and 2 from J, leaving 20 bases between them. The CDR3 consists of 16 residues. The CDR3 spells CASIEQGGPSNTEAFF. The CDR3 DNA reads as TGTGCCAGTATTGAACAGGGAGGTCCCAGCAACACTGAAGCTTTCTTT.